In its sample, the clone carrying this TCR beta chain was seen a few times. Antigen unknown. Preparation of the TCRbeta library involved a method that used unique molecular identifiers. TCRdb used MiXCR to reprocess the PCR reads, holding one entry per CDR3 protein. The data show some 460,000 distinct CDR3 sequences, 15% to 20% seen once. The data derive from a study of T-cell reconstitution after alpha-beta-depleted transplantation in children. Regarding the study as a whole: A year post-transplant, T-cell counts and diversity derived mostly from newly produced T cells. From surviving recipient T cells and thymic progenitors came the high day-60 TCRbeta diversity observed in some patients.

Unmatched junction bases numbered 7, after V lost 3 bases and J lost 4 bases. Germline CDR1 is KGHDR and CDR2 is SFDVKD. The CDR3 extends over 16 amino acids. This rearrangement joins TRBV24-1 to TRBJ2-1, with 8 bases fitting TRBD1. The sequence derives from a boy younger than two who had a stem cell transplant for Wiskott-Aldrich syndrome, so the T cells may come from the graft donor. The source was PBMCs, mostly from graft donor cells, collected 360 days after TCRalphabeta/CD19-depleted stem cell transplant. The chain's CDR3 is CATSDPTQGAYNEQFF. The CDR3 DNA is TGTGCCACCAGTGATCCGACCCAGGGGGCTTACAATGAGCAGTTCTTC.